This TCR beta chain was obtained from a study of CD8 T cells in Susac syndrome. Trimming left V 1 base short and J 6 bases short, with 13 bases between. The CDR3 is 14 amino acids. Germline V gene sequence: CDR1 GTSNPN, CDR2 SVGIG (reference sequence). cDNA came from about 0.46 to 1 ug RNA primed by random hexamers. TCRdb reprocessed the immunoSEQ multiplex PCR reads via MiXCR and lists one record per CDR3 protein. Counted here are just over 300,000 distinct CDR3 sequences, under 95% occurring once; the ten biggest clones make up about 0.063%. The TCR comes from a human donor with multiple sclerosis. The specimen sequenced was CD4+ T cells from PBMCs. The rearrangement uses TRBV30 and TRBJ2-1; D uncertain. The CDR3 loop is CAWSGGRQINEQFF. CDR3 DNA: TGTGCCTGGAGTGGTGGACGACAAATCAATGAGCAGTTCTTC.